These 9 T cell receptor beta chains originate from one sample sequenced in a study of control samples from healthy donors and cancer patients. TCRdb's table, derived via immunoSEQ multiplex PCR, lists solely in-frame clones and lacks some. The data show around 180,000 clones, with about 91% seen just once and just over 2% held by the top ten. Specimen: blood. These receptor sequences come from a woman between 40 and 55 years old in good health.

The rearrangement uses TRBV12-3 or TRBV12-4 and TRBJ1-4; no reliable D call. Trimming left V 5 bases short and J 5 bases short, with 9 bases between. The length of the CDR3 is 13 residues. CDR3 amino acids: CASSPYQNEKLFF. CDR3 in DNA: TGTGCCAGCAGTCCATACCAAAATGAAAAACTGTTTTTT.

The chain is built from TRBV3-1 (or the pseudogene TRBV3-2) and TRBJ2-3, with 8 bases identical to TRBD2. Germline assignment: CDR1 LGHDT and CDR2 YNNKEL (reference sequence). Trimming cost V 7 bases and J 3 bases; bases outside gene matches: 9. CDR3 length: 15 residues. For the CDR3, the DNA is TGTGCCAGCAAGGGTGGCGGGGGGCAGACAGATACGCAGTATTTT. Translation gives CASKGGGGQTDTQYF.

CDR3 coding DNA: TGTGCCAGCTCACCACCGACCACAGATACGCAGTATTTT. Protein: CASSPPTTDTQYF. This chain joins TRBV18 and TRBJ2-3; D call uncertain. Trimming cost V 0 bases and J 2 bases, with 3 bases left between them. Germline CDR1 reads KGHSH; CDR2 reads LQKENI. The CDR3 sequence is 13 residues long.

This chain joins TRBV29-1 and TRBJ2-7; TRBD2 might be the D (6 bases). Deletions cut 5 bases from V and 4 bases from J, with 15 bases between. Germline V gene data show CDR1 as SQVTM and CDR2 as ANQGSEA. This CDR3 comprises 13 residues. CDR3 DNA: TGCAGCGTTTGGGTGGGGGGAGGATACGAGCAGTACTTC. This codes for CSVWVGGGYEQYF.

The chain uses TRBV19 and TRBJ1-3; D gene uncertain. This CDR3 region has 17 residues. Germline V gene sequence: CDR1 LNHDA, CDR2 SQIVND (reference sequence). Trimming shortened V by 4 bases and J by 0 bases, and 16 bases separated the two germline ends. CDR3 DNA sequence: TGTGCCAGTAGTACCTCTTATGGCCAGTTCTCTGGAAACACCATATATTTT. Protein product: CASSTSYGQFSGNTIYF.

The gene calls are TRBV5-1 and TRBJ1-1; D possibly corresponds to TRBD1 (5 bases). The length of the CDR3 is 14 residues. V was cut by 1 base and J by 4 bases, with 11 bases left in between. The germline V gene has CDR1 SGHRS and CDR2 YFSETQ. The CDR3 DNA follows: TGCGCCAGCAGCTTGCTGGGGCTTATCACTGAAGCTTTCTTT. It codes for CASSLLGLITEAFF.

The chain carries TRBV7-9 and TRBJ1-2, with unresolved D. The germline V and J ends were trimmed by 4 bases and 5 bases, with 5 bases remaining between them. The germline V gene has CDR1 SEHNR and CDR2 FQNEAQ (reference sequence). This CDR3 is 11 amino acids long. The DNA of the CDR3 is TGTGCCAGCAGCTCTCAATATGGCTACACCTTC. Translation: CASSSQYGYTF.

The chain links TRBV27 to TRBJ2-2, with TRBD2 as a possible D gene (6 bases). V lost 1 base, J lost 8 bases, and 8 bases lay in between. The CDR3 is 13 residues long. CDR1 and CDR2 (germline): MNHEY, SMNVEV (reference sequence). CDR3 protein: CASSLWGRGELFF. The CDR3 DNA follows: TGTGCCAGCAGTTTATGGGGGAGGGGGGAGCTGTTTTTT.

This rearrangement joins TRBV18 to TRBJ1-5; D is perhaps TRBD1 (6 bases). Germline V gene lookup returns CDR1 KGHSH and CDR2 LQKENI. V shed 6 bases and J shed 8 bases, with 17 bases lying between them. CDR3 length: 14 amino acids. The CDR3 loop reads CASSRAGGLEPQHF. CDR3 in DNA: TGTGCCAGCTCTCGAGCGGGGGGGCTTGAGCCCCAGCATTTT.